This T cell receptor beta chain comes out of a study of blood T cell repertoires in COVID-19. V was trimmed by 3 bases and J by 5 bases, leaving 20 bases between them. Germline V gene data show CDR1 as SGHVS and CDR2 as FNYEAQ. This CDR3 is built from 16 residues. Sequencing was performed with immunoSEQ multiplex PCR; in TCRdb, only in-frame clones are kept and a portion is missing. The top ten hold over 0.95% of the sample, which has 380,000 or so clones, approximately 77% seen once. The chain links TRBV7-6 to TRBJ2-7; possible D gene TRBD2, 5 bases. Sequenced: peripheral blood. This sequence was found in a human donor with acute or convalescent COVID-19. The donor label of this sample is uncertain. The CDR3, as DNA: TGTGCCAGCAGCTTCGTGTCTTATAGCCCCGGGAACGAGCAGTACTTC. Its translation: CASSFVSYSPGNEQYF.